The rows below give T cell receptor beta chains drawn from one sample of a study of shared clonotypes between healthy human individuals. The repertoire was sequenced with immunoSEQ multiplex PCR; TCRdb's copy has only in-frame clones and lacks some. The sample contains fewer than 600,000 clones, just over 75% of which appear only once. The sample consisted of PBMCs. These TCRs come from a woman between 40 and 50 years old in good health. Some clones in this sample may be carry-over from other donors' samples. Each CDR3 is given with its conserved first and last residue. A D gene is named only where the DNA matches it firmly. Clone size, where shown, is once, few, many, or a class for clones that have expanded.

DNA | CDR3 | J | size | V | D
TGTGCCAGCAGCGTAACTCCCGGTTCGAACACCGGGGAGCTGTTTTTT | CASSVTPGSNTGELFF | TRBJ2-2 | - | TRBV9 | -
TGTGCCAGCAGCTTGGGGGGACAGGGCTTCTCTGGAAACACCATATATTTT | CASSLGGQGFSGNTIYF | TRBJ1-3 | - | TRBV5-4 | TRBD1
TGTGCCAGCAGCTTCCGGGCTATGATTAGTGAGCAGTTCTTC | CASSFRAMISEQFF | TRBJ2-1 | - | TRBV5-6 | -
TGCAGCGTTAGCCTGCTTGAGATTCAGTACTTC | CSVSLLEIQYF | TRBJ2-4 | - | TRBV29-1 | -
TGTGCCAGAAGCTTGGCGCAAAATCAGCCCCAGCATTTT | CARSLAQNQPQHF | TRBJ1-5 | few | TRBV5-4 | -
TGTGCCAGCAGCCTCCCCAGGGGGGTGAACACCGGGGAGCTGTTTTTT | CASSLPRGVNTGELFF | TRBJ2-2 | - | TRBV5-4 | -
TGCAGCACAGGCCTTAGCGGGAGTTACGGAGAGACCCAGTACTTC | CSTGLSGSYGETQYF | TRBJ2-5 | few | TRBV29-1 | TRBD2
TGTGCCAGCAGCTTAGCGACGCGGGGAACCGGGACTACCTACCAAGAGACCCAGTACTTC | CASSLATRGTGTTYQETQYF | TRBJ2-5 | - | TRBV7-6 | TRBD2
TGTGCCAGCAGTGGAACCGACAGGGTTAGCAATCAGCCCCAGCATTTT | CASSGTDRVSNQPQHF | TRBJ1-5 | once | TRBV6-1 | TRBD1
TGTGCCAGCAGCCGACAGGTCTCTGGGGCCAACGTCCTGACTTTC | CASSRQVSGANVLTF | TRBJ2-6 | few | TRBV2 | -
TGTGCTAGTTCTCAGGACGGAAACTATGGCTACACCTTC | CASSQDGNYGYTF | TRBJ1-2 | - | TRBV12-5 | -